This is a list of T cell receptor beta chains from one sample in a study of T cell responses to AZD1222 COVID-19 vaccine. TCRdb keeps only in-frame clones here, not all; method: immunoSEQ multiplex PCR. The table shows over 140,000 clones, with 80% to 95% occurring only once. The sequenced sample was peripheral blood, obtained on day 0 of AZD1222 vaccination. The receptors were sampled from an adult in good health. The CDR3 runs from the conserved cysteine through the conserved F or W.

J: TRBJ1-4; V: TRBV19; CDR3: CASSTTATQMGEKLFF
J: TRBJ2-1; V: TRBV5-1; CDR3: CASSPGLAGGRTYNEQFF
J: TRBJ2-1; V: TRBV7-2; CDR3: CASSFGGRVEQFF
J: TRBJ2-5; V: TRBV2; CDR3: CASGEAEETQYF
J: TRBJ2-2; V: TRBV10-3; CDR3: CAISESTPVHRSPGELFF
J: TRBJ2-7; V: TRBV2; CDR3: CASSEIAGGAYEQYF
J: TRBJ2-1; V: TRBV21-1; CDR3: CASSNEGAEQFF
J: TRBJ1-2; V: TRBV28; CDR3: CASSSRYFQGALLTATF
J: TRBJ2-5; V: TRBV5-4; CDR3: CASSRNRGPTLETQYF
J: TRBJ2-2; V: TRBV9; CDR3: CASSPLGVNTGELFF
J: TRBJ1-1; V: TRBV11-2; CDR3: CASSRSGSGEAFF
J: TRBJ2-5; V: TRBV7-9; CDR3: CASSLIWGETQYF
J: TRBJ1-5; V: TRBV19; CDR3: CASSIRSPSVSNQPQHF
J: TRBJ2-2; V: TRBV10-2; CDR3: CASSEFGTVNTGELFF
J: TRBJ2-2; V: TRBV10-1; CDR3: CASSGRRRGEGADTGELFF
J: TRBJ2-1; V: TRBV28; CDR3: CASIKPGTGFVF
J: TRBJ2-3; V: TRBV14; CDR3: CASSPRTDTQYF
J: TRBJ2-7; V: TRBV25-1; CDR3: CASTEGNTDEQYF
J: TRBJ1-2; V: TRBV19; CDR3: CASSTITTGPYYGYTF
J: TRBJ1-3; V: TRBV5-1; CDR3: CASSLAGTGSGNTIYF
J: TRBJ2-7; V: TRBV3-1/TRBV3-2; CDR3: CASSPILSGGSYEQYF
J: TRBJ2-7; V: TRBV7-9; CDR3: CASSLVGTGTHEQYF
J: TRBJ2-6; V: TRBV5-1; CDR3: CASSSGLAGSSGANVLTF
J: TRBJ2-7; V: TRBV28; CDR3: CVSRRELPYEQYF
J: TRBJ2-2; V: TRBV28; CDR3: CASKRDRGSGELFF
J: TRBJ1-5; V: TRBV28; CDR3: CATGVQPQHF
J: TRBJ2-7; V: TRBV2; CDR3: CASSVRTHSYEQYF
J: TRBJ2-2; V: TRBV19; CDR3: CASSRGRWNTGELFF
J: TRBJ1-5; V: TRBV18; CDR3: CASSPQGNSNQPQHF
J: TRBJ2-7; V: TRBV23-1; CDR3: CASSQSLGGQSPYEQYF
J: TRBJ2-7; V: TRBV4-1; CDR3: CASSQDNSYEQYF